Given below is one T cell receptor (beta chain) in context. The antigen is unknown. Trimming stripped 6 bases from V and 0 bases from J, with 14 bases between. The CDR3 is made up of 16 amino acids. Healthy bone marrow donors made up the donor group. PCR involved 60 Vbeta and 13 Jbeta primers. This table comes from immunoSEQ multiplex PCR, and its TCRdb copy is limited to in-frame clones, with some not included. The sample consists of 200,000 or so clones, approximately 81% of them appearing once. This sample was included in a study of cytomegalovirus exposure and HLA in healthy donors. Study overall: Most genotyped donors, about four fifths of around 370, had Caucasian-associated genetic ancestry. General study findings and limits: The sole available immune exposure information was CMV serostatus.

The sequence was obtained from a woman aged 18 to 35 in good health and CMV-seropositive. Material for sequencing was PBMCs. The chain uses TRBV23-1 and TRBJ1-4; no reliable D call. TRBV23-1 is flagged as an ORF with uncertain function. The chain's CDR3 is CASSRPGGTTNEKLFF. CDR3 DNA: TGCGCCAGCAGCCGCCCCGGCGGCACAACTAATGAAAAACTGTTTTTT.